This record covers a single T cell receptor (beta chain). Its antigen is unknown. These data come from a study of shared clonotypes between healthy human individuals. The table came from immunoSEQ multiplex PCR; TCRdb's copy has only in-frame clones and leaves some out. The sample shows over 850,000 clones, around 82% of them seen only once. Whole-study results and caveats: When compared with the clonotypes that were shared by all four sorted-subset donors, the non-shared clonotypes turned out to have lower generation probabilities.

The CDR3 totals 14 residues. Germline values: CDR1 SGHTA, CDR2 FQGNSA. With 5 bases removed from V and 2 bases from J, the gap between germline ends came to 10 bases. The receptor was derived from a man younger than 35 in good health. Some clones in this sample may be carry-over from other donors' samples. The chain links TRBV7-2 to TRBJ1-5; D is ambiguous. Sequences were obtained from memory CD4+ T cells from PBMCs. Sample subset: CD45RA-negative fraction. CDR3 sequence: CASSKTPGNQPQHF. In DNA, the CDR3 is TGTGCCAGCAGCAAGACACCAGGCAATCAGCCCCAGCATTTT.